This TCR beta chain stems from a study of OX40 agonist ivuxolimab in advanced cancers. General study points: Antigens targeted by the expanded peripheral T cells were not determined.

Trimming removed 2 bases from V and 1 base from J, with 14 bases in between. The CDR3 spans 16 residues. CDR1 and CDR2 from the germline V gene are MNHEY and SVGAGI. For this clone: Its antigen is not known.

TCRdb's table, derived via immunoSEQ multiplex PCR, lists solely in-frame clones and lacks some. Among roughly 92,000 clones listed, nearly 90% were seen once. The chain uses TRBV6-5 and TRBJ1-1; D is unclear. Sample: CD4+ or CD8+ T cells sorted from blood, taken in a trial of the OX40 agonist ivuxolimab. The clonotype originates from an adult with an advanced solid tumor such as melanoma, head and neck, liver or kidney cancer. CDR3 protein: CASSYANQLWNTEAFF. The DNA of the CDR3 is TGTGCCAGCAGTTACGCGAACCAATTGTGGAACACTGAAGCTTTCTTT.